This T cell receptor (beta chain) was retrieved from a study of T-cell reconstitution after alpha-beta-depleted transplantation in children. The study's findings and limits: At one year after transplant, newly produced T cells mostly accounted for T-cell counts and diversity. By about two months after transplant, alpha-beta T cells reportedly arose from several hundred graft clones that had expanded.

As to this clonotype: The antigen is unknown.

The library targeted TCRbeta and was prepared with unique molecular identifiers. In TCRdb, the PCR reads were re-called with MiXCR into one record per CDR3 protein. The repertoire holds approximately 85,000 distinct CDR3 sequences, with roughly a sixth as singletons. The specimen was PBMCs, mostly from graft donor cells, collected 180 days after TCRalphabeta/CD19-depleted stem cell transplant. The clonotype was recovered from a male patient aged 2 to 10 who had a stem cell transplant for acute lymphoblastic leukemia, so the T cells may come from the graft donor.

CDR3 in amino acids: CASSEGRTGGSGIQYF. The CDR3 DNA follows: TGTGCCAGCAGTGAGGGCCGGACAGGGGGCTCAGGCATTCAGTACTTC. This chain connects TRBV2 to TRBJ2-4; 11 nucleotides align to TRBD1. CDR3 size: 16 residues. Germline trimming cut 3 bases from V and 9 bases from J; bases unmatched to any gene: 10. Germline V gene data show CDR1 as SNHLY and CDR2 as FYNNEI.